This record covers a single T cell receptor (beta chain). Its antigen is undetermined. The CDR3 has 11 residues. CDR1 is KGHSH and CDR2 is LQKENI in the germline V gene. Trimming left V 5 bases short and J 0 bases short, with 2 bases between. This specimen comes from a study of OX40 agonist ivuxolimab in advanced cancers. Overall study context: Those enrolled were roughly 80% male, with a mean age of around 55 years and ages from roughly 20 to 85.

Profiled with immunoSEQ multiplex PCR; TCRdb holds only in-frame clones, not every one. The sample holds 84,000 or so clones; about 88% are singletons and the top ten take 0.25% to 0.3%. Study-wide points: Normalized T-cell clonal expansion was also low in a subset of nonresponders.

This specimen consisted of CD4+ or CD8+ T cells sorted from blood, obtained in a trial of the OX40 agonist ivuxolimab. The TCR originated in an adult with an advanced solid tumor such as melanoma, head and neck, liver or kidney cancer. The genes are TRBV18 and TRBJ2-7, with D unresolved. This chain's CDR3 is CASSSSYEQYF. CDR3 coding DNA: TGTGCCAGCTCATCCTCCTACGAGCAGTACTTC.